This passage covers 21 T cell receptor beta chains from one sample sequenced in a study of blood T cell repertoires in COVID-19. Sequenced by immunoSEQ multiplex PCR; TCRdb stores in-frame clones only, minus some. The sample records roughly 95,000 clones, 80% to 85% being singletons. Sample: peripheral blood. Source of these receptors: a man aged 60 to 75 with acute or convalescent COVID-19.

This rearrangement joins TRBV18 to TRBJ1-6; 8 bases fit TRBD1. Germline CDR1 reads KGHSH; CDR2 reads LQKENI. This CDR3 region has 14 residues. Losses at the gene ends were 5 bases for V and 8 bases for J; bases not matched to a gene: 5. CDR3 nucleotide sequence: TGTGCCAGCTCAACGGACAGGGAGCATTCACCCCTCCACTTT. This sequence encodes CASSTDREHSPLHF.

This clone occurred a few times. The chain is built from TRBV4-3 and TRBJ2-2; D possibly corresponds to TRBD2 (6 bases). CDR3 length equals 17 residues. Trimming removed 3 bases from V and 1 base from J, with 15 bases in between. Germline V lookup: CDR1 LGHNA, CDR2 YSLEER. CDR3 sequence (DNA): TGCGCCAGCAGCCAGCCGGGACTTTACGAGAACACCGGGGAGCTGTTTTTT. It translates to CASSQPGLYENTGELFF.

The chain has TRBV6-2 or TRBV6-3 and TRBJ1-5; 9 nucleotides match TRBD1. With 6 bases clipped from V and 1 base from J, the junction kept 7 bases outside the gene matches. The V gene's germline CDR1 is MNHEY and CDR2 SVGEGT. This CDR3 has 16 residues. The CDR3 DNA reads as TGTGCCAGCAGCCCGGGACAGGGTGACAGCAATCAGCCCCAGCATTTT. It translates to CASSPGQGDSNQPQHF.

CDR3 sequence reads: CATRIGVGELFF. The CDR3 region has the DNA TGTGCCACCAGAATAGGGGTGGGGGAGCTGTTTTTT. The chain has TRBV19 and TRBJ2-2, with D possibly being TRBD1 (5 bases). The CDR3 is made up of 12 amino acids. CDR1 is LNHDA and CDR2 is SQIVND in the germline V gene (reference sequence). V lost 10 bases and J 8 bases, leaving 14 bases between the germline ends.

This chain uses TRBV12-5 with TRBJ1-1, with D possibly matching TRBD1 (5 bases). CDR1 is LGHNT, CDR2 FRNRAP, per germline. V was pared by 3 bases and J by 4 bases, with 9 bases between. The CDR3 runs 13 residues. The CDR3: CASGFGGGTEAFF. The CDR3 DNA sequence: TGTGCTAGTGGTTTTGGGGGAGGCACTGAAGCTTTCTTT. The full variable domain, with the rest looked up from reference TRBV12-5 and TRBJ1-1, is DARVTQTPRHKVTEMGQEVTMRCQPILGHNTVFWYRQTMMQGLELLAYFRNRAPLDDSGMPKDRFSAEMPDATLATLKIQPSEPRDSAVYFCASGFGGGTEAFFGQGTRLTVV.

This rearrangement joins TRBV19 to TRBJ1-2; D is perhaps TRBD1 (5 bases). Germline V gene data show CDR1 as LNHDA and CDR2 as SQIVND (reference sequence). The CDR3 loop spans 15 amino acids. V lost 8 bases to trimming and J lost 4 bases, with 20 bases between them. CDR3 nucleotides: TGTGCCAGTGTTGCAACGACGCTGGGGGGCTATGGCTACACCTTC. Translation gives CASVATTLGGYGYTF.

This chain connects TRBV5-4 to TRBJ2-3; possible D gene TRBD1, 6 bases. This CDR3 contains 15 residues. The V end was cut by 4 bases, the J end by 1 base, with 13 bases between. Germline V gene data show CDR1 as SGHNT and CDR2 as YYREEE (reference sequence). This CDR3 reads CASSRKQGGTDTQYF. The CDR3 bases are TGTGCCAGCAGCAGGAAACAGGGCGGCACAGATACGCAGTATTTT. The variable domain in full, with the rest retrieved from reference TRBV5-4 and TRBJ2-3, is ETGVTQSPTHLIKTRGQQVTLRCSSQSGHNTVSWYQQALGQGPQFIFQYYREEENGRGNFPPRFSGLQFPNYSSELNVNALELDDSALYLCASSRKQGGTDTQYFGPGTRLTVL.

V usage is TRBV19 and J usage is TRBJ2-1; the D gene is possibly TRBD1 (5 bases). CDR3 length: 16 amino acids. The germline CDR1 and CDR2 sequences are LNHDA and SQIVND (reference sequence). The germline V and J ends were trimmed by 4 bases and 3 bases, with 16 bases remaining between them. CDR3: CASSTLLGAIYNEQFF. The CDR3 DNA is TGTGCCAGTAGTACCCTCCTAGGGGCGATCTACAATGAGCAGTTCTTC.

The gene calls are TRBV6-1 and TRBJ1-1, with a weak D call TRBD1 (6 bases). With 1 base removed from V and 1 base from J, the gap between germline ends came to 16 bases. Germline lookup yields CDR1 MNHNS and CDR2 SASEGT. The CDR3 runs to 17 residues. The CDR3 nucleotides read TGTGCCAGCAGTGAAGTGGTTTGGACAGCCGAGAACACTGAAGCTTTCTTT. Translating it yields CASSEVVWTAENTEAFF.

This chain joins TRBV19 and TRBJ2-7, with 8 bases identical to TRBD1. Per the germline V gene, CDR1 is LNHDA and CDR2 is SQIVND (reference sequence). This CDR3 contains 16 residues. V lost 5 bases, J lost 4 bases, and 13 bases stayed unmatched. The CDR3 nucleotides are TGTGCCAGTAGTGTCTCTGGGGACAGGCTGATTTACGAGCAGTACTTC. Translated: CASSVSGDRLIYEQYF.

The chain combines TRBV28 with TRBJ2-5, with 8 positions matching TRBD1. Germline V gene data show CDR1 as MDHEN and CDR2 as SYDVKM. With V trimmed by 5 bases and J by 2 bases, 7 bases remained unmatched. The CDR3 sequence is 15 residues long. The CDR3: CASSPPRTGQETQYF. The DNA for the CDR3 is TGTGCCAGCAGTCCCCCTCGGACAGGGCAAGAGACCCAGTACTTC.

This chain uses TRBV5-5 with TRBJ2-1, with TRBD1 matching 9 bases. The CDR3 is 13 amino acids. CDR1 is SGHKS and CDR2 is YYEKEE in the germline V gene (reference sequence). V gave up 3 bases and J gave up 7 bases; unmatched junction bases: 2. The CDR3 here is CASSWTGANEQFF. In DNA, the CDR3 is TGTGCCAGCAGCTGGACAGGGGCGAATGAGCAGTTCTTC.

This clone was detected only a few times. The chain couples TRBV12-3 or TRBV12-4 to TRBJ1-1, with D possibly being TRBD1 (6 bases). Trimming removed 2 bases at V and 3 bases at J, with 7 bases between. This CDR3 spans 13 amino acids. The CDR3 spells CASSLTGYTEAFF. The CDR3 bases are TGTGCCAGCAGTTTAACAGGGTACACTGAAGCTTTCTTT.

This clone showed up just a few times. V gene TRBV5-1 combines with J gene TRBJ2-2, with 7 bases matching TRBD1. Germline CDR1 and CDR2: SGHRS and YFSETQ. The CDR3 sequence is 16 residues long. V lost 4 bases and J lost 0; bases outside the gene matches: 6. CDR3 coding DNA: TGCGCCAGCAGCATGGGGGACAGCTCGAACACCGGGGAGCTGTTTTTT. Protein product: CASSMGDSSNTGELFF.

As to this clone: This sample includes further DNA sequences coding for the same CDR3. The chain joins TRBV29-1 to TRBJ2-5; 12 bases are shared with TRBD1. V was clipped by 6 bases and J by 5 bases; unmatched bases: 7. Germline CDR1 and CDR2: SQVTM and ANQGSEA. The CDR3 is 14 residues long. CDR3 DNA: TGCAGCGTGAGACCGGGACAGGGGGCCGAGACCCAGTACTTC. Encoded protein: CSVRPGQGAETQYF.

V is TRBV10-2 and J is TRBJ1-5; D gene unclear. The CDR3 totals 13 residues. V was clipped by 3 bases and J by 2 bases, with 5 bases between them. CDR1 is WSHSY and CDR2 is SAAADI in the germline V gene. CDR3 in DNA: TGCGCCAGCAGTGACAGTGGCAATCAGCCCCAGCATTTT. Encoded protein: CASSDSGNQPQHF.

CDR3: CASSVLGGTDTQYF. As DNA, the CDR3 is TGTGCCAGCAGCGTACTTGGCGGAACAGATACGCAGTATTTT. The gene calls are TRBV9 and TRBJ2-3; D is ambiguous. Germline loops: CDR1 SGDLS, CDR2 YYNGEE. This CDR3 contains 14 residues. The ends were cut back, 1 base at V and 3 bases at J, with 9 bases in the middle.

The V gene is TRBV6-5, the J gene TRBJ2-1; D possibly corresponds to TRBD2 (7 bases). The V gene lost 0 bases and the J gene lost 2 bases, with 11 bases spanning the gap. This CDR3 is built from 16 residues. Germline assignment: CDR1 MNHEY and CDR2 SVGAGI. The CDR3 DNA reads as TGTGCCAGCAGTTACTCGATCGGGGGGCCCTACAATGAGCAGTTCTTC. Translation gives CASSYSIGGPYNEQFF.

This rearrangement joins TRBV5-1 to TRBJ2-1, with TRBD1 identical over 9 bases. Germline CDR1 is SGHRS and CDR2 is YFSETQ. The V segment lost 2 bases and the J segment 4 bases; nucleotides outside the gene matches: 10. The CDR3 is 17 residues long. CDR3 coding DNA: TGCGCCAGCAGCTTTTTGGGGGGACAGGGTACTTACAATGAGCAGTTCTTC. Protein: CASSFLGGQGTYNEQFF.

The DNA for the CDR3 is TGTGCCAGCAGTTCACTAGGGCAGGGGCATCAGCCCCAGCATTTT. Translated, it gives CASSSLGQGHQPQHF. The J gene is TRBJ1-5, the V gene TRBV6-6; maybe TRBD1 (6 bases). V lost 4 bases and J lost 5, with 15 bases in between. The germline V gene has CDR1 MNHNY and CDR2 SVGAGI (reference sequence). This CDR3 has 15 amino acids.

In its sample, this clone was seen a few times. This rearrangement joins TRBV19 to TRBJ1-1; TRBD1 is a possible D gene (5 bases). With 3 bases removed from V and 8 bases from J, the gap between germline ends came to 13 bases. The length of the CDR3 is 13 residues. From germline, CDR1 is LNHDA and CDR2 SQIVND (reference sequence). The DNA for the CDR3 is TGTGCCAGTAGTATGCAAGGGGCTCGCGAAGCTTTCTTT. Translated, it gives CASSMQGAREAFF.